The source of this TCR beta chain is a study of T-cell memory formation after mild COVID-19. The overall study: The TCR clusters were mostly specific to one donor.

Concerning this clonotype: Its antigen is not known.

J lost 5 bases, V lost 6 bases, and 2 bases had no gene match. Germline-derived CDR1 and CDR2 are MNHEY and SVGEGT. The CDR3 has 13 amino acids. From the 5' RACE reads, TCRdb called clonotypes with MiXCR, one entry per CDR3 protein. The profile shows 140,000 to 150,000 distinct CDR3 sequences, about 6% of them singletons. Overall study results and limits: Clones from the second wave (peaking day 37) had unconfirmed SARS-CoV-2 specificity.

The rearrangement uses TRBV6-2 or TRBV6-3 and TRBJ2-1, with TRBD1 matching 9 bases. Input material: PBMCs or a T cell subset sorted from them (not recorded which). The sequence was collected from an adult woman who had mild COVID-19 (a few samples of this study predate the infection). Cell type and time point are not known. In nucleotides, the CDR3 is TGTGCCAGCAGACAGGGGGCGGACAATGAGCAGTTCTTC. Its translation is CASRQGADNEQFF.